A single sample is the source of the 5 T cell receptor beta chains below, sequenced in a study of CD8+ T cells in alopecia areata. Sequencing relied on a cDNA template that was reverse transcribed from extracted RNA. The data were produced by immunoSEQ multiplex PCR, yet TCRdb's version contains in-frame clones alone and is incomplete. The repertoire consists of roughly 150,000 clones, with 40% to 65% occurring once and the leading ten covering roughly a fifth. The sequencing used CD8+ T cells sorted from blood, collected at week 0. These receptors all stem from a human donor with alopecia areata.

This clone was found a few times. This sequence joins TRBV4-1 and TRBJ1-2; D is ambiguous. Germline V gives CDR1 MGHRA, CDR2 YSYEKL. V was pared by 0 bases and J by 8 bases, with 16 bases between. The CDR3 consists of 15 residues. CDR3 region: CASSQEETRPGGYTF. The CDR3 DNA is TGCGCCAGCAGCCAAGAAGAAACAAGACCCGGAGGCTACACCTTC.

This clone came up once. The V and J genes are TRBV9 and TRBJ2-7; TRBD1 is a possible D gene (5 bases). CDR1 is SGDLS, CDR2 YYNGEE, per germline. This CDR3 has 15 residues. V dropped 0 bases and J dropped 0 bases, with 10 bases sitting between them. This chain's CDR3 is CASSVEGSSSYEQYF. The CDR3 coding sequence is TGTGCCAGCAGCGTAGAGGGGTCGAGCTCCTACGAGCAGTACTTC. The variable domain in full, completed from reference TRBV9 and TRBJ2-7, reads DSGVTQTPKHLITATGQRVTLRCSPRSGDLSVYWYQQSLDQGLQFLIQYYNGEERAKGNILERFSAQQFPDLHSELNLSSLELGDSALYFCASSVEGSSSYEQYFGPGTRLTVT.

The chain carries TRBV29-1 and TRBJ2-3; tentatively, D is TRBD2 (6 bases). The CDR3 runs 14 residues. V lost 4 bases and J 0 bases, leaving 11 bases between the germline ends. CDR1 is SQVTM, CDR2 ANQGSEA, per germline. The CDR3 DNA sequence: TGCAGCGTTGTGACGCGGGGAAGCACAGATACGCAGTATTTT. Amino acid sequence: CSVVTRGSTDTQYF.

This clone was recorded a few times. CDR3: CSVVGGSPNYGYTF. DNA of the CDR3: TGCAGCGTTGTGGGGGGATCGCCTAACTATGGCTACACCTTC. The V and J genes are TRBV29-1 and TRBJ1-2; D might be TRBD1 (5 bases). Germline values: CDR1 SQVTM, CDR2 ANQGSEA. The length of the CDR3 is 14 residues. V lost 4 bases to trimming and J lost 0 bases, with 12 bases between them. Full variable domain (rest looked up from reference TRBV29-1 and TRBJ1-2): SAVISQKPSRDICQRGTSLTIQCQVDSQVTMMFWYRQQPGQSLTLIATANQGSEATYESGFVIDKFPISRPNLTFSTLTVSNMSPEDSSIYLCSVVGGSPNYGYTFGSGTRLTVV.

The V and J genes are TRBV9 and TRBJ2-3; 7 nucleotides line up with TRBD2. V shed 0 bases and J 3 bases; nucleotides not matched to a gene: 7. The germline CDR1 and CDR2 sequences are SGDLS and YYNGEE. The CDR3 is made up of 16 amino acids. CDR3 in amino acids: CASSVAGGGGTDTQYF. The CDR3 bases are TGTGCCAGCAGCGTAGCTGGCGGGGGAGGTACAGATACGCAGTATTTT.